This T cell receptor beta chain was found in a study of metastatic and nonmetastatic thyroid tumors. On the study more broadly: The comparison covered peripheral blood and tumor or nodule tissue in malignant and benign thyroid patients.

CDR3 length equals 13 residues. V was trimmed by 5 bases and J by 2 bases, leaving 9 bases between them. The germline V gene encodes CDR1 LNHDA and CDR2 SQIVND (reference sequence). This clone is classed as medium-sized. Thyroid surgery had not been preceded by any treatment in any patient. Authors' processing steps: Construction of a distant-metastasis classifier for papillary thyroid cancer relied on CDR3 differences across clinicopathological groups. Through MiXCR, TCRdb re-clonotyped the PCR reads. None of the V and J calls come from the authors' own analysis; TCRdb made them. The sample gives 25,000 to 35,000 clones, around 15% of which show up once; approximately 4.8% is in the top ten.

The J gene is TRBJ1-2, the V gene TRBV19; the D is unclear. The source material was blood. This sequence originates from a female donor with papillary thyroid cancer or a benign thyroid nodule (not recorded which). Some clones in this sample may be carry-over from other donors' samples. The CDR3 is CASSEPGNYGYTF. In DNA form, the CDR3 reads TGTGCCAGTAGTGAGCCAGGAAACTATGGCTACACCTTC.